These 24 T cell receptor beta chains originate from one sample sequenced in a study of blood T cell repertoires in COVID-19. Only in-frame clones appear in the TCRdb table, and some are missing; sequencing was by immunoSEQ multiplex PCR. The table has 390,000 or so clones, roughly 86% seen once; the top ten hold about 10%. Specimen: peripheral blood. These receptors were taken from a woman between 25 and 40 years old with COVID-19, enrolled during active disease.

The chain is built from TRBV18 and TRBJ1-1; 7 bases are a match to TRBD1. Germline loops: CDR1 KGHSH, CDR2 LQKENI. The CDR3 is 14 residues long. V shed 2 bases, J shed 3 bases, and the junction held 3 bases outside the gene matches. CDR3 loop: CASSPFDRDTEAFF. The CDR3 DNA sequence: TGTGCCAGCTCACCATTTGACAGGGACACTGAAGCTTTCTTT.

This clone was counted a single time. The genes are TRBV7-2 and TRBJ2-1; the D gene is possibly TRBD2 (6 bases). The germline CDR1 and CDR2 sequences are SGHTA and FQGNSA. This CDR3 is 14 amino acids long. Trimming left V 3 bases short and J 5 bases short, with 11 bases between. Written as DNA, the CDR3 is TGTGCCAGCAGCTTTGCGGGATTCAACAATGAGCAGTTCTTC. This sequence encodes CASSFAGFNNEQFF.

V gene TRBV5-4 combines with J gene TRBJ2-1; D is perhaps TRBD1 (5 bases). The CDR3 sequence is 15 residues long. Germline loops: CDR1 SGHNT, CDR2 YYREEE (reference sequence). Deletions cut 0 bases from V and 1 base from J, with 8 bases between. CDR3 loop: CASSLAGPSYNEQFF. The CDR3 DNA reads as TGTGCCAGCAGCTTGGCAGGGCCATCCTACAATGAGCAGTTCTTC.

This clone has only one observation. J is TRBJ1-5 and V is TRBV30; a weak D match, TRBD1 (6 bases). Germline loops: CDR1 GTSNPN, CDR2 SVGIG (reference sequence). V was cut by 0 bases and J by 4 bases, with 10 bases left in between. The CDR3 spans 14 residues. CDR3 sequence reads: CAWSVQQGNQPQHF. The DNA of the CDR3 is TGTGCCTGGAGTGTACAGCAGGGGAATCAGCCCCAGCATTTT. The full variable domain, with the rest looked up from reference TRBV30 and TRBJ1-5, is SQTIHQWPATLVQPVGSPLSLECTVEGTSNPNLYWYRQAAGRGLQLLFYSVGIGQISSEVPQNLSASRPQDRQFILSSKKLLLSDSGFYLCAWSVQQGNQPQHFGDGTRLSIL.

The rearrangement links TRBV9 to TRBJ2-7; TRBD1 might be the D (5 bases). Looked up from germline, CDR1 is SGDLS and CDR2 is YYNGEE. This CDR3 has 15 amino acids. V was cut by 0 bases and J by 1 base, with 11 bases left in between. CDR3 protein: CASSVGDSESYEQYF. Here the CDR3 DNA reads TGTGCCAGCAGCGTAGGCGACAGCGAGTCCTACGAGCAGTACTTC.

The J gene is TRBJ2-7, the V gene TRBV28; 7 bases match TRBD1. The germline CDR1 and CDR2 sequences are MDHEN and SYDVKM. V was pared by 6 bases and J by 6 bases, with 2 bases of the junction left unmatched. The CDR3 loop spans 11 amino acids. CDR3 loop: CASRRQGEQYF. Written as DNA, the CDR3 is TGTGCCAGCAGAAGACAGGGCGAGCAGTACTTC.

This chain links TRBV6-6 with TRBJ2-1; D is possibly TRBD2 (6 bases). Trimming removed 7 bases from V and 4 bases from J, with 14 bases in between. The CDR3 length is 14 residues. Germline lookup yields CDR1 MNHNY and CDR2 SVGAGI (reference sequence). CDR3 in DNA: TGTGCCAGCACCGGAGGGAGGCTTTACAATGAGCAGTTCTTC. As protein: CASTGGRLYNEQFF.

The chain has TRBV5-1 and TRBJ2-7, with 9 bases fitting TRBD1. Germline-derived CDR1 and CDR2 are SGHRS and YFSETQ. J was trimmed by 2 bases and V by 4 bases; bases with no gene match: 7. The CDR3 runs 15 residues. CDR3 bases: TGCGCCAGCAGCCCGCGGACAGGGGATACCTACGAGCAGTACTTC. Residues: CASSPRTGDTYEQYF.

V gene TRBV27 combines with J gene TRBJ2-2; TRBD2 matches 8 bases. Germline V gene data show CDR1 as MNHEY and CDR2 as SMNVEV (reference sequence). This CDR3 region has 16 residues. J was trimmed by 5 bases and V by 2 bases; bases with no gene match: 7. As DNA, the CDR3 is TGTGCCAGCAGTTTAGCAGCGGGAGTCGGGACCGGGGAGCTGTTTTTT. It translates to CASSLAAGVGTGELFF.

J is TRBJ1-1 and V is TRBV11-2; possible D gene TRBD1, 5 bases. Germline V gives CDR1 SGHAT, CDR2 FQNNGV. Trimming shortened V by 7 bases and J by 0 bases, and 15 bases separated the two germline ends. The CDR3 loop spans 15 amino acids. DNA for the CDR3: TGTGCCAGCACCACCCGGGGGGGATTGAACACTGAAGCTTTCTTT. Amino acid sequence: CASTTRGGLNTEAFF.

The V and J genes are TRBV2 and TRBJ1-4; 7 bases fit TRBD1. In germline, CDR1 is SNHLY, CDR2 FYNNEI. Unmatched junction bases numbered 9, after V lost 7 bases and J lost 4 bases. This CDR3 spans 15 amino acids. The CDR3 reads CASNPTGAINEKLFF. For the CDR3, the DNA is TGTGCCAGCAATCCCACAGGGGCAATTAATGAAAAACTGTTTTTT.

This clone was seen only a few times. The chain employs TRBV15 and TRBJ2-2, with D tentatively TRBD2 (5 bases). The V end lost 6 bases, the J end lost 1 base, and 12 bases lay between the germline ends. The germline V gene has CDR1 LNHNV and CDR2 YYDKDF (reference sequence). The CDR3 has 15 amino acids. CDR3 loop: CATRSGGLNTGELFF. Here the CDR3 DNA reads TGTGCCACCAGGAGCGGCGGGCTGAACACCGGGGAGCTGTTTTTT. The full variable domain, with the rest looked up from reference TRBV15 and TRBJ2-2, is DAMVIQNPRYQVTQFGKPVTLSCSQTLNHNVMYWYQQKSSQAPKLLFHYYDKDFNNEADTPDNFQSRRPNTSFCFLDIRSPGLGDTAMYLCATRSGGLNTGELFFGEGSRLTVL.

This clone came up a few times. This sequence joins TRBV7-9 and TRBJ2-1; 10 bases line up with TRBD1. The ends lost 5 bases at V and 15 bases at J; junction bases unmatched: 4. Germline loops: CDR1 SEHNR, CDR2 FQNEAQ (reference sequence). This CDR3 has 11 residues. The CDR3 DNA is TGTGCCAGCAGCCCCGACAGGGGGCTGTTCTTC. Translated, it gives CASSPDRGLFF.

The V call is TRBV19, the J call TRBJ1-5; D perhaps matches TRBD1 (5 bases). V was pared by 7 bases and J by 4 bases, with 14 bases between. CDR3 length: 14 amino acids. Looked up from germline, CDR1 is LNHDA and CDR2 is SQIVND (reference sequence). CDR3 amino acids: CASNAGLQNQPQHF. CDR3 in DNA: TGTGCCAGTAACGCGGGACTCCAAAATCAGCCCCAGCATTTT.

This clone occurred once. V and J are TRBV6-5 and TRBJ2-3, with a weak D call TRBD2 (5 bases). Germline CDR1 reads MNHEY; CDR2 reads SVGAGI. The CDR3 sequence is 14 residues long. Trimming stripped 0 bases from V and 2 bases from J, with 6 bases between. The DNA of the CDR3 is TGTGCCAGCAGTTACTCGGAGGACACAGATACGCAGTATTTT. Protein sequence: CASSYSEDTDTQYF.

This rearrangement joins TRBV7-3 to TRBJ2-7; D is perhaps TRBD2 (6 bases). With 10 bases removed from V and 3 bases from J, the gap between germline ends came to 16 bases. Germline lookup yields CDR1 SGHTA and CDR2 FQGTGA. CDR3 size: 13 residues. The CDR3 protein is CATHRDSFYEQYF. The DNA for the CDR3 is TGTGCCACCCACCGGGACTCTTTCTACGAGCAGTACTTC.

V is TRBV28 and J is TRBJ1-2; D not resolved. V shed 6 bases and J shed 4 bases, with 15 bases lying between them. Germline V gives CDR1 MDHEN, CDR2 SYDVKM. The CDR3 sequence is 14 residues long. Here the CDR3 DNA reads TGTGCCAGCAGCCAAATGGGCCGTCTCTATGGCTACACCTTC. It translates to CASSQMGRLYGYTF.

This rearrangement joins TRBV12-3 or TRBV12-4 to TRBJ2-7, with D perhaps TRBD2 (5 bases). The CDR3 length is 13 residues. The V gene lost 3 bases and the J gene lost 6 bases, with 12 bases spanning the gap. Written as DNA, the CDR3 is TGTGCCAGCAGTTTCGGCCTAGCCGGCGAGCAGTACTTC. Translated: CASSFGLAGEQYF.

This clone was observed once. The chain employs TRBV7-9 and TRBJ2-1, with TRBD2 matching 15 bases. The length of the CDR3 is 15 residues. J lost 9 bases, V lost 5 bases, and 5 bases had no gene match. The germline CDR1 and CDR2 sequences are SEHNR and FQNEAQ (reference sequence). CDR3 sequence reads: CASSHGLAGGGEQFF. Written as DNA, the CDR3 is TGTGCCAGCAGCCACGGACTAGCGGGAGGGGGTGAGCAGTTCTTC.

This chain connects TRBV28 to TRBJ1-5; D ambiguous. This CDR3 has 15 amino acids. Trimming left V 3 bases short and J 2 bases short, with 11 bases between. The germline gives CDR1 MDHEN, CDR2 SYDVKM. CDR3 loop: CASSFGGLGNQPQHF. The CDR3 DNA reads TGTGCCAGCAGTTTCGGCGGGTTGGGCAATCAGCCCCAGCATTTT.

This chain joins TRBV9 and TRBJ2-6, with D perhaps matching TRBD1 (6 bases). The CDR3 consists of 20 residues. With 4 bases removed from V and 1 base from J, the gap between germline ends came to 24 bases. The V gene's germline CDR1 is SGDLS and CDR2 YYNGEE. CDR3 sequence: CASSPRGDKRSTSGANVLTF. DNA of the CDR3: TGTGCCAGCAGCCCTCGAGGGGACAAGCGGTCGACTTCTGGGGCCAACGTCCTGACTTTC.

The genes are TRBV7-3 and TRBJ2-7, with 7 nucleotides matching TRBD2. With 1 base clipped from V and 5 bases from J, the junction kept 2 bases outside the gene matches. The length of the CDR3 is 13 residues. Germline values: CDR1 SGHTA, CDR2 FQGTGA. The CDR3 nucleotides read TGTGCCAGCAGCTTAAGAGGGAGGGACGAGCAGTACTTC. This sequence encodes CASSLRGRDEQYF.

The chain combines TRBV9 with TRBJ2-2; TRBD2 matches 11 bases. Germline CDR1 and CDR2: SGDLS and YYNGEE. The CDR3 has 16 residues. The trim removed 0 bases at V and 4 bases at J, leaving 2 bases unmatched. The CDR3 DNA follows: TGTGCCAGCAGCGTAGGACTAGCGGGACGCACCGGGGAGCTGTTTTTT. The encoded protein is CASSVGLAGRTGELFF.

The chain uses TRBV30 and TRBJ1-1; D remains ambiguous. V was cut by 3 bases and J by 0 bases, with 8 bases left in between. Germline-derived CDR1 and CDR2 are GTSNPN and SVGIG (reference sequence). The CDR3 loop spans 13 amino acids. CDR3 amino acids: CAWSPLMNTEAFF. CDR3 DNA: TGTGCCTGGAGCCCACTGATGAACACTGAAGCTTTCTTT.